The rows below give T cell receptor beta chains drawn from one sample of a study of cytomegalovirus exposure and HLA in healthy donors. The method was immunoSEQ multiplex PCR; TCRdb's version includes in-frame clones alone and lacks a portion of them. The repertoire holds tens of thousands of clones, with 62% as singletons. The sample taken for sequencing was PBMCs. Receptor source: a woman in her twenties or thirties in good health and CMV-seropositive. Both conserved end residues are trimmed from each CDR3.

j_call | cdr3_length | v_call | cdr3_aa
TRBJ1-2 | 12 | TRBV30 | AWRVTGTGVAYT
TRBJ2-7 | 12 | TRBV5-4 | ASSRGTATYEQY
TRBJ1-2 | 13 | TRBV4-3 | ASSQGPGGNYGYP
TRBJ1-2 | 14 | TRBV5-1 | ASSRDRVGARYGYT
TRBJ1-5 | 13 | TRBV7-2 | ASSGRGNSNQPQH
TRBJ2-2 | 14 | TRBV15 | ATSRTGLANTGELF
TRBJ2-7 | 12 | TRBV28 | ATMGQILSYEQY
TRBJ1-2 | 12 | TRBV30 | AWSVLSGSRGYT
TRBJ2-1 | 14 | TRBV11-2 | ASSPLAGAPPGEQF
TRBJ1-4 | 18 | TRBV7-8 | ASSLGEGQGARATNEKLF
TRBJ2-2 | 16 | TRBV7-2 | ASSLSLGQASGTGELF
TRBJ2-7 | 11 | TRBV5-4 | ASRLNRGNEQY
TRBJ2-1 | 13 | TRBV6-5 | ASSHGRGGHNEQF
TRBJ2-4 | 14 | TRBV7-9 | ASSLGGVLAKNIQY
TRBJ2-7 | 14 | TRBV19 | ASSIGNRGSSYEQY
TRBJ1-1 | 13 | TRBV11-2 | ASSPPGQVNTEAF
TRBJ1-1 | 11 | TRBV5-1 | ASSLQQNTEAF
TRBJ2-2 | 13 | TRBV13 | ASSSGLAGTGELF
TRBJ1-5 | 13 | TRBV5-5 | ASSPWGGSGQPQH
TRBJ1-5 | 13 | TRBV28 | ASSPGTAVNQSQH
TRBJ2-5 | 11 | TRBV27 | ASRAGTGETQY
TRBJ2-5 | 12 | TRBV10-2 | ASSGLAGVETQY
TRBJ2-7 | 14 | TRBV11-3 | ASSLGEWDRAYEQY
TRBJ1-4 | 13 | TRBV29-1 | SVFPGQGINEKLF
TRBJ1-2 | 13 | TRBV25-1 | ASSESGLEEDGYT
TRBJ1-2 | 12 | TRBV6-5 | ASSYSTYGYGYT
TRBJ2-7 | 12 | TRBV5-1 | ASSHSGGAGEQY
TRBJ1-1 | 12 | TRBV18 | ASSPKAGDTEAF
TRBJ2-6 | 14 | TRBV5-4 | ASSLDRFSGANVLT
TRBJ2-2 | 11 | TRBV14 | ASSQQGTGELF
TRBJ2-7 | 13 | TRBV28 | ASSTLGGAPYEQY
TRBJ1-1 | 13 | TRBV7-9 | SSSFGQGVDTEAF
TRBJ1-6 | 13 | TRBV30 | AWTPRTGKGSPLH
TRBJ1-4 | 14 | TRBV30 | AWMKPGLKTNEKLF
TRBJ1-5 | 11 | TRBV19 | ASSPTGDQPQH
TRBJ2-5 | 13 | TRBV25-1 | ASSDVGSGQETQY
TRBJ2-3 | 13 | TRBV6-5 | ASSRQGARMDTQY
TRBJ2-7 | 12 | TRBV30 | AWSTSAPGYEQY
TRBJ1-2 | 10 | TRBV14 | ASSRNRVDYT
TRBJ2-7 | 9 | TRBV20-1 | SPRVGYEQY
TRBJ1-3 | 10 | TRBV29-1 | SVDVGSNTIY
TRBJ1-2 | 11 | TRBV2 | ASHRGGYLGYT
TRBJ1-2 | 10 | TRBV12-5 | ASGPTGVGYT